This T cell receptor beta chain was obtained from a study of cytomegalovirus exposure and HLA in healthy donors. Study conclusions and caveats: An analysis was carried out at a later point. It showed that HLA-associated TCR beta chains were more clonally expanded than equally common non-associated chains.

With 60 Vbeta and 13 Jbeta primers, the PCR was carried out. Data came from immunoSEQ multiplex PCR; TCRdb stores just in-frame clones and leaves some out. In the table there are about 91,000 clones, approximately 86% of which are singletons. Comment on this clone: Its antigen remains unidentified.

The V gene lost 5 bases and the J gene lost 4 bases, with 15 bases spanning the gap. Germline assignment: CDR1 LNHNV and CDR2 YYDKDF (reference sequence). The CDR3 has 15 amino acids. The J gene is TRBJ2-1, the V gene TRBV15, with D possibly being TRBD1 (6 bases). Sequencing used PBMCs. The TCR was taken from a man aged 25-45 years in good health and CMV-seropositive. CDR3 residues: CATSSRPTGYNEQFF. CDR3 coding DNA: TGTGCCACCAGCTCACGTCCGACAGGTTACAATGAGCAGTTCTTC.